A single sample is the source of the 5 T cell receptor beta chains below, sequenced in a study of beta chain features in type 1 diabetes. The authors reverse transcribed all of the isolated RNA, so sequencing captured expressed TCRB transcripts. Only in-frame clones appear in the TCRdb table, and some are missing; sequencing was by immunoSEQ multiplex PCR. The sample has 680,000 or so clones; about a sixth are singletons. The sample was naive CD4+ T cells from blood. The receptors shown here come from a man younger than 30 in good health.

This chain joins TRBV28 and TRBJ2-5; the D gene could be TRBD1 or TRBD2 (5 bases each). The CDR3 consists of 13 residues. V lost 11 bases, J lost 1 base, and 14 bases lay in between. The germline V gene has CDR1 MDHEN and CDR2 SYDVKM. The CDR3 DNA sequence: TGTGCCGGACGACCGGGACCCCAAGAGACCCAGTACTTC. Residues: CAGRPGPQETQYF. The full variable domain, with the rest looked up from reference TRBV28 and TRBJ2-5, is DVKVTQSSRYLVKRTGEKVFLECVQDMDHENMFWYRQDPGLGLRLIYFSYDVKMKEKGDIPEGYSVSREKKERFSLILESASTNQTSMYLCAGRPGPQETQYFGPGTRLLVL.

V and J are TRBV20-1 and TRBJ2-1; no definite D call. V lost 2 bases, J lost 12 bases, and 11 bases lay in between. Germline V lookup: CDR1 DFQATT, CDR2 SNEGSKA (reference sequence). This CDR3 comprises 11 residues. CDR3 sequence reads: CSARSVSGQFF. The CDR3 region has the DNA TGCAGTGCTAGATCGGTATCTGGGCAGTTCTTC.

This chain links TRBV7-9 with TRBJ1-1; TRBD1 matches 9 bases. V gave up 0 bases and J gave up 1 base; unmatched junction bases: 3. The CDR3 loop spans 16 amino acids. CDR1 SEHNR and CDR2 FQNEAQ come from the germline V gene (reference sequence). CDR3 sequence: CASSLATGQGNTEAFF. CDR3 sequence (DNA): TGTGCCAGCAGCTTAGCAACGGGACAGGGGAACACTGAAGCTTTCTTT. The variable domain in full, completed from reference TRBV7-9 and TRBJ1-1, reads DTGVSQNPRHKITKRGQNVTFRCDPISEHNRLYWYRQTLGQGPEFLTYFQNEAQLEKSRLLSDRFSAERPKGSFSTLEIQRTEQGDSAMYLCASSLATGQGNTEAFFGQGTRLTVV.

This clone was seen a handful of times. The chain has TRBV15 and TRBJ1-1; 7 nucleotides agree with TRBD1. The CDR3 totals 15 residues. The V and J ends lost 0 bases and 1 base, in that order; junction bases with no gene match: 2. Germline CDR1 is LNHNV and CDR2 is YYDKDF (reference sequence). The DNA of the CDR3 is TGTGCCACCAGCAGAGATTGGACAGGGAACACTGAAGCTTTCTTT. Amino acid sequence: CATSRDWTGNTEAFF.

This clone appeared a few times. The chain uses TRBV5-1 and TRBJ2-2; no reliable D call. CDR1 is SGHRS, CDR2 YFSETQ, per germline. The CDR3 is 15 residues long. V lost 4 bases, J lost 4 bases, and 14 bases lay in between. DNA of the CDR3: TGCGCCAGCAGCGTTGCATTAGGGTCCACCGGGGAGCTGTTTTTT. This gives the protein CASSVALGSTGELFF. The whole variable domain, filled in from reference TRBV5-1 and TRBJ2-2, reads KAGVTQTPRYLIKTRGQQVTLSCSPISGHRSVSWYQQTPGQGLQFLFEYFSETQRNKGNFPGRFSGRQFSNSRSEMNVSTLELGDSALYLCASSVALGSTGELFFGEGSRLTVL.